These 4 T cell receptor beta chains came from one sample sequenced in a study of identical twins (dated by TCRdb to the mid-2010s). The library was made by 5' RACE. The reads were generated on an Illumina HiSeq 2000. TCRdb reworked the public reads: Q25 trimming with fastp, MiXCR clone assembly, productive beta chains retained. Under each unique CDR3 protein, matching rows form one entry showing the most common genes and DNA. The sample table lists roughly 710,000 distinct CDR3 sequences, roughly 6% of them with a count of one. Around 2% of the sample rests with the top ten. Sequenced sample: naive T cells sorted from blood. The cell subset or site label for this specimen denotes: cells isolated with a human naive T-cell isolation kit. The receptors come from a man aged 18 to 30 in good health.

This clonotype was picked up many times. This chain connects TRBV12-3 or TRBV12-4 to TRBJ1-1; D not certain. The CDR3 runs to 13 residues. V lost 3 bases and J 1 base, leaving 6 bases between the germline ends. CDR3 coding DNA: TGTGCCAGCAGTTTCGTGGGGAACACTGAAGCTTTCTTT. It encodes CASSFVGNTEAFF.

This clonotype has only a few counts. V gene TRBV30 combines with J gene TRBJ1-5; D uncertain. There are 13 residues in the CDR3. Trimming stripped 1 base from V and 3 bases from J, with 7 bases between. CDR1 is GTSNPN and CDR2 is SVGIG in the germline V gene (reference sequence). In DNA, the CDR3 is TGTGCCTGGAGTGGCAGGTACAATCAGCCCCAGCATTTT. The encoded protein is CAWSGRYNQPQHF.

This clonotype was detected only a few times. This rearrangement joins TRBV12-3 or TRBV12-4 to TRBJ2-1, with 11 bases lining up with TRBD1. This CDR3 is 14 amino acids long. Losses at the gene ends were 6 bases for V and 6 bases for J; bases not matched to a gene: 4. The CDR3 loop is CASRPGTGGNEQFF. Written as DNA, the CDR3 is TGTGCCAGCAGGCCCGGGACAGGGGGCAATGAGCAGTTCTTC.

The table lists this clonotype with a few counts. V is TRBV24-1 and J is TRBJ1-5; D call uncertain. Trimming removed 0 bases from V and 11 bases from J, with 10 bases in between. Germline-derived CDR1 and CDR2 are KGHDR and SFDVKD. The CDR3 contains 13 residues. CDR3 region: CATSDLPGGTQHF. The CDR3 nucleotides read TGTGCCACCAGTGATTTGCCCGGTGGGACCCAGCATTTT.